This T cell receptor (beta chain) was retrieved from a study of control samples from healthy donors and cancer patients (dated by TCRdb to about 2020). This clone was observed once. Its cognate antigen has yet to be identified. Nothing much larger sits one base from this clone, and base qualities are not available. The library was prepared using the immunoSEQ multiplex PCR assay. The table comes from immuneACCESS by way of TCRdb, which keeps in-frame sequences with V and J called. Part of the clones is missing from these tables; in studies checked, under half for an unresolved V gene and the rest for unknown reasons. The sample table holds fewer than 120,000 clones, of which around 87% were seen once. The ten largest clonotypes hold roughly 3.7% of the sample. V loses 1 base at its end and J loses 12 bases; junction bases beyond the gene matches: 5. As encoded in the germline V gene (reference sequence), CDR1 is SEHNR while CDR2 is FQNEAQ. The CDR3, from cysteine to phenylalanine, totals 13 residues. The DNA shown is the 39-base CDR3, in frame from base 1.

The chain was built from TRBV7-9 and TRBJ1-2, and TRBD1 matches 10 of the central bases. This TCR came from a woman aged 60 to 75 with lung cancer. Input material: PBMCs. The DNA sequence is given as TGTGCCAGCAGCTTAGTTGGGACAGGGGTGAACACCTTC. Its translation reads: CASSLVGTGVNTF.